A single T cell receptor (beta chain) is shown here with its context. The antigen remains unidentified. Only in-frame clones appear in the TCRdb table, and some are missing; sequencing was by immunoSEQ multiplex PCR. The data show around 100,000 clones, 90% to 95% seen once. The data belong to a study of siplizumab effects on memory and regulatory T cells. Study conclusions and caveats: A minor share of alloreactive clones matched unstimulated subsets. Naive T cells appeared more diverse than memory cells and seemed to be major alloresponse contributors.

Germline CDR1 and CDR2: SGHNT and YYREEE (reference sequence). The CDR3 runs 14 residues. V was pared by 0 bases and J by 4 bases, with 9 bases between. This TCR was recovered from a human donor in good health. This chain uses TRBV5-4 with TRBJ2-3; a possible D gene is TRBD2 (6 bases). The specimen sequenced was CD4+ T cells sorted from blood. The CDR3 here is CASSLEGEADTQYF. The CDR3, as DNA: TGTGCCAGCAGCTTGGAAGGGGAGGCAGATACGCAGTATTTT. Full variable domain (missing parts from reference TRBV5-4 and TRBJ2-3): ETGVTQSPTHLIKTRGQQVTLRCSSQSGHNTVSWYQQALGQGPQFIFQYYREEENGRGNFPPRFSGLQFPNYSSELNVNALELDDSALYLCASSLEGEADTQYFGPGTRLTVL.